Listed below are T cell receptor beta chains from one sample, sequenced in a study of cytomegalovirus exposure and HLA in healthy donors. Here immunoSEQ multiplex PCR was the method, and the copy in TCRdb shows in-frame clones only, minus some. The table has roughly 110,000 clones, more than 65% seen once; the top ten hold roughly 6%. The sample comprised PBMCs. The origin of the receptors is a woman in her 50s in good health and CMV-seropositive. Each CDR3 is given without its conserved first and last residue. The order of the fields is D gene, J gene, V gene, CDR3 protein. A D gene is named only where the DNA matches it firmly.

>TRBD2|TRBJ2-2|TRBV5-6
ASSVGGVTGELF
>TRBD2|TRBJ2-6|TRBV5-1
ASQRSGGMGVLT
>-|TRBJ1-1|TRBV7-6
ASSPQTGSPEAF
>-|TRBJ1-2|TRBV2
ASSERGYGYT
>TRBD1|TRBJ2-7|TRBV28
ASSPGVGQGPYEQY
>TRBD2|TRBJ2-7|TRBV5-6
ASSSTSGGPPYEQY
>-|TRBJ2-3|TRBV9
ASSVEDSLVEDTQY
>TRBD1|TRBJ1-2|TRBV11-2
ASSQRGQGSFFGGYT
>-|TRBJ1-1|TRBV19
ASSIDLRGWTEAF
>TRBD2|TRBJ2-3|TRBV9
ASSYSGRGTDTQY
>TRBD1|TRBJ1-5|TRBV6-5
ASSQGTGVYQPQH
>-|TRBJ1-1|TRBV27
ASSLYPGSIIGAF
>-|TRBJ1-1|TRBV5-4
ASRMELRGATEAF
>-|TRBJ1-2|TRBV19
ASINPGGNYGYT
>TRBD1|TRBJ1-6|TRBV15
ATSRDTGTDVYNSPLH
>TRBD2|TRBJ2-1|TRBV5-4
ASSPGSSGGDGNEQF
>-|TRBJ2-7|TRBV4-2
ASSQDSWESSYEQY